These 20 T cell receptor beta chains were all obtained from the same sample, sequenced in a study of T cell clonality in common variable immunodeficiency. Using immunoSEQ multiplex PCR, the repertoire was profiled, and TCRdb retains in-frame clones only, with some absent. The sample yields tens of thousands of clones, without any singletons. The sequencing input was peripheral blood mononuclear cells. The receptors shown here come from a person aged 18 to 70 in good health.

This clone was counted ten times or more. Sequencing ends 3 residues short of the CDR3 end; the germline J gene provides the rest. This chain connects TRBV10-3 to TRBJ1-2; D is ambiguous. In germline, CDR1 is ENHRY, CDR2 SYGVKD. The CDR3 is 12 amino acids. CDR3 bases read: TGTGCCATCAGTGAGTCAATGGGCGGC. This codes for CAISESMGG. The full CDR3 reads CAISESMGGYTF.

The sample holds many counts of this clone. With the read ending 3 residues before the CDR3 end, the germline J gene is used to fill in that end. The chain joins TRBV7-6 to TRBJ2-2, with 9 bases matching TRBD2. Germline CDR1 reads SGHVS; CDR2 reads FNYEAQ. After removal of 1 base from V and 5 bases from J, the junction contained 5 bases not matched to a gene. The CDR3 is made up of 16 amino acids. The CDR3 is CASSLDQSGRTGELFF. The covered CDR3 bases are TGTGCCAGCAGCTTAGATCAAAGCGGGAGGACCGGGGAG.

This clone appeared many times. The read gets to within 3 residues of the CDR3 end, and the germline J gene fills in the rest. This chain connects TRBV2 to TRBJ1-6; 8 nucleotides agree with TRBD1. The CDR3 sequence is 14 residues long. Germline V lookup: CDR1 SNHLY, CDR2 FYNNEI. V lost 6 bases and J lost 7; bases outside the gene matches: 5. The CDR3 sequence is CASSRDRRNSPLHF. CDR3 DNA (partial): TGTGCCAGCAGCCGGGACAGGCGAAATTCACCC. The full variable domain, rest sourced from reference TRBV2 and TRBJ1-6, is EPEVTQTPSHQVTQMGQEVILRCVPISNHLYFYWYRQILGQKVEFLVSFYNNEISEKSEIFDDQFSVERPDGSNFTLKIRSTKLEDSAMYFCASSRDRRNSPLHFGNGTRLTVT.

This clone showed up many times. The read terminates 3 residues ahead of where the CDR3 ends, so the germline J gene completes it. This sequence joins TRBV19 and TRBJ2-2; TRBD1 agrees at 7 bases. The CDR3 has 13 amino acids. The junction had 4 bases not matched to a gene; V was cut back by 6 bases and J by 6 bases. CDR1 LNHDA and CDR2 SQIVND come from the germline V gene (reference sequence). CDR3: CASRGTVAGELFF. The CDR3 bases that were read are TGTGCCAGTAGAGGGACAGTTGCCGGGGAG.

This clone was seen many times. Sequencing ends 3 residues short of the CDR3 end; the germline J gene provides the rest. V is TRBV12-5 and J is TRBJ2-3, with 7 bases that match TRBD2. The length of the CDR3 is 16 residues. Germline CDR1 and CDR2: LGHNT and FRNRAP. V trimming: 3 bases; J trimming: 1 base; junction bases outside the gene matches: 7. CDR3 sequence reads: CASGFGGDLGTDTQYF. The CDR3 DNA, read in part, is TGTGCTAGTGGTTTTGGGGGGGACCTAGGCACAGATACG. The entire variable domain, with the rest obtained from reference TRBV12-5 and TRBJ2-3, is as follows: DARVTQTPRHKVTEMGQEVTMRCQPILGHNTVFWYRQTMMQGLELLAYFRNRAPLDDSGMPKDRFSAEMPDATLATLKIQPSEPRDSAVYFCASGFGGDLGTDTQYFGPGTRLTVL.

This clone was picked up many times. The CDR3 is cut off 3 residues early in the read; its end comes from the germline J gene. The chain is built from TRBV19 and TRBJ1-2; no firm D call. This CDR3 is built from 15 residues. The germline CDR1 and CDR2 sequences are LNHDA and SQIVND (reference sequence). V was shortened by 7 bases and J by 2 bases, with 17 bases between the two germline ends. CDR3 DNA, as far as it was read: TGTGCCAGTACCGCGGGAGCGGGAGTAAACTATGGC. It yields the protein CASTAGAGVNYG. The entire CDR3 is CASTAGAGVNYGYTF. Supplemented by reference TRBV19 and TRBJ1-2, the full variable domain reads DGGITQSPKYLFRKEGQNVTLSCEQNLNHDAMYWYRQDPGQGLRLIYYSQIVNDFQKGDIAEGYSVSREKKESFPLTVTSAQKNPTAFYLCASTAGAGVNYGYTFGSGTRLTVV.

This clone came up many times. The CDR3 extends 3 residues past the end of the read, so its final part is completed from the germline J gene. The rearrangement joins TRBV6-4 to TRBJ2-1; TRBD2 matches 14 bases. The germline V gene encodes CDR1 MRHNA and CDR2 SNTAGT. This CDR3 region has 15 residues. V shed 4 bases and J 6 bases; nucleotides not matched to a gene: 2. The DNA read from the CDR3 is TGTGCCAGCAGTGTCGGACTAGCGGGGGGCAATGAG. Amino acid sequence: CASSVGLAGGNE. The full CDR3 protein reads CASSVGLAGGNEQFF.

Remarks on this clone: The observed sequence ends 3 residues before the CDR3 terminus, with the missing tail filled in from the germline J gene. The chain joins TRBV7-8 to TRBJ1-2; TRBD1 agrees at 9 bases. V gave up 0 bases and J gave up 5 bases; unmatched junction bases: 10. This CDR3 has 17 residues. Per germline, CDR1 SGHVS and CDR2 FQNEAQ. The CDR3 protein is CASSLAGTGIIGYGYTF. The part of the CDR3 DNA that was read is TGTGCCAGCAGCTTAGCGGGGACAGGGATTATAGGGTATGGC.

Many counts were recorded for this clone. The DNA read from the CDR3 is TGCGCCAGCAGCTTCCCAGGGGGCCGGGTTCGGGAGACC. Residues: CASSFPGGRVRET. Given in full, the CDR3 is CASSFPGGRVRETQYF. This chain links TRBV5-1 with TRBJ2-5; TRBD1 matches 8 bases. The CDR3 goes on 3 residues after the read ends, and that part is filled in from the germline J gene. The germline CDR1 and CDR2 sequences are SGHRS and YFSETQ. CDR3 length: 16 amino acids. Unmatched junction bases numbered 11, after V lost 2 bases and J lost 5 bases.

A word on this clone: The read falls 3 residues short of the CDR3 end, and the missing part is taken from the germline J gene. The chain joins TRBV19 to TRBJ1-5; 9 bases match TRBD1. Germline CDR1 reads LNHDA; CDR2 reads SQIVND (reference sequence). Unmatched junction bases numbered 9, after V lost 3 bases and J lost 0 bases. The CDR3 covers 18 residues. CDR3 loop: CASSMGGQGPYSNQPQHF. The CDR3 bases that were read are TGTGCCAGTAGTATGGGGGGACAGGGTCCTTATAGCAATCAGCCC.

This clone was detected ten times or more. The read ends 3 residues shy of where the CDR3 ends; the end is completed using the germline J gene. The chain carries TRBV10-3 and TRBJ2-7, with TRBD1 matching over 8 bases. V was clipped by 1 base and J by 5 bases; unmatched bases: 7. The germline V gene has CDR1 ENHRY and CDR2 SYGVKD. The CDR3 runs 15 residues. The CDR3 region is CAISEWQTGENEQYF. Partial CDR3 DNA: TGTGCCATCAGTGAGTGGCAGACAGGGGAAAACGAG.

This clone was counted at least ten times. The read halts 3 residues ahead of the CDR3 end, with the missing end drawn from the germline J gene. V and J are TRBV2 and TRBJ1-5; TRBD1 agrees at 7 bases. Losses at the gene ends were 8 bases for V and 2 bases for J; bases not matched to a gene: 6. CDR3 length equals 14 residues. Germline CDR1 reads SNHLY; CDR2 reads FYNNEI. The sequenced part of the CDR3 DNA is TGTGCCAGCGCCCCAGACAGGGGCAATCAGCCC. This gives the protein CASAPDRGNQP. The CDR3 as a whole reads CASAPDRGNQPQHF.

This clone was recorded at least ten times. Here the CDR3 reads CASSIRLLQGVWSPLHF. The DNA read from the CDR3 is TGTGCCAGTAGTATCCGCTTGCTACAGGGGGTCTGGTCACCC. The rearrangement joins TRBV19 to TRBJ1-6, with 8 bases fitting TRBD1. The sequenced fragment ends 3 residues before the CDR3 boundary, so the rest is inferred from the germline J gene. Germline CDR1 is LNHDA and CDR2 is SQIVND (reference sequence). Trimming cost V 3 bases and J 10 bases; bases outside gene matches: 14. This CDR3 comprises 17 residues.

This clone was detected many times. The CDR3 end lies 3 residues beyond the end of the read and is filled in from the germline J gene. V and J are TRBV2 and TRBJ2-1, with 7 bases aligning to TRBD1. CDR1 is SNHLY and CDR2 is FYNNEI in the germline V gene. This CDR3 is built from 15 residues. J was trimmed by 4 bases and V by 3 bases; bases with no gene match: 6. This chain's CDR3 is CASSEEGTAYNEQFF. The covered CDR3 bases are TGTGCCAGCAGTGAGGAAGGGACAGCATACAATGAG.

This clone was detected ten times or more. The DNA ends 3 residues before the CDR3 does, and the rest of the CDR3 is filled in from the germline J gene. The V call is TRBV20-1, the J call TRBJ2-5; 11 bases map to TRBD2. The CDR3 length is 13 residues. The V gene end was trimmed by 4 bases and the J gene end by 5 bases; junction bases not matched to a gene: 3. Germline V gene sequence: CDR1 DFQATT, CDR2 SNEGSKA (reference sequence). The CDR3 reads CSAMPSGGETQYF. The CDR3 DNA, read in part, is TGCAGTGCTATGCCTAGCGGGGGGGAGACC.

This clone was seen repeatedly, ten times or more. The sequence runs out 3 residues before the end of the CDR3; the remainder is reconstructed from the germline J gene. The chain uses TRBV30 and TRBJ1-2; possible D gene TRBD1, 6 bases. Germline CDR1 GTSNPN, CDR2 SVGIG (reference sequence). Trimming removed 5 bases from V and 4 bases from J, with 23 bases in between. The CDR3 is made up of 16 amino acids. Partial CDR3 DNA: TGTGCCTGGCAATCTATCTCAGGGGAGGCGGGCTATGGC. Translated, it gives CAWQSISGEAGYG. The whole CDR3 is CAWQSISGEAGYGYTF.

This clone has ten or more counts. Coverage ceases 3 residues before the CDR3 finishes, and the germline J gene fills in the end. This chain connects TRBV5-4 to TRBJ2-1; 8 nucleotides agree with TRBD2. The CDR3 is 15 residues long. The trim removed 6 bases at V and 2 bases at J, leaving 7 bases unmatched. The germline gives CDR1 SGHNT, CDR2 YYREEE (reference sequence). CDR3 loop: CASTSYGGAYNEQFF. The covered CDR3 bases are TGTGCCAGCACCTCTTACGGGGGGGCCTACAATGAG.

This clone appeared many times. The read terminates 3 residues before the CDR3 end, so the remaining end is supplied by the germline J gene. V and J are TRBV6-1 and TRBJ1-4, with D possibly being TRBD1 (5 bases). Germline V gives CDR1 MNHNS, CDR2 SASEGT. Between the trimmed V and J ends, which lost 1 base and 3 bases, there was a span of 9 bases. The CDR3 loop spans 15 amino acids. The covered CDR3 bases are TGTGCCAGCAGTGAAGTTGGGGCAGCTAATGAAAAA. Protein sequence: CASSEVGAANEK. The CDR3, in full, reads CASSEVGAANEKLFF.

This clone was seen at least ten times. The sequence runs out 3 residues before the end of the CDR3; the remainder is reconstructed from the germline J gene. The chain employs TRBV6-4 and TRBJ2-7; D unresolved. Between the trimmed V and J ends, which lost 3 bases and 3 bases, there was a span of 9 bases. The CDR3 totals 13 residues. The germline V gene encodes CDR1 MRHNA and CDR2 SNTAGT. The covered CDR3 bases are TGTGCCAGCAGTGAATACCTAGGCTACGAG. It yields the protein CASSEYLGYE. The complete CDR3 protein is CASSEYLGYEQYF.

This clone was counted many times. The read terminates 3 residues ahead of where the CDR3 ends, so the germline J gene completes it. The V call is TRBV18, the J call TRBJ1-1; possibly TRBD1 for D (5 bases). This CDR3 is built from 13 residues. The germline gives CDR1 KGHSH, CDR2 LQKENI. V lost 1 base to trimming and J lost 4 bases, with 7 bases between them. The CDR3 loop is CASSPQGSTEAFF. The sequenced CDR3 bases are TGTGCCAGCTCACCACAGGGGAGCACTGAA.